What follows is one TCR beta chain and its context. Its antigen is still unknown. Time point denoted: week 3, after first cycle of checkpoint inhibitor. The data derive from a study of blood T cell dynamics during melanoma immunotherapy. Study details: First-line therapy was either pembrolizumab or nivolumab with ipilimumab for metastatic melanoma. General study findings and limits: Immune-effector CD8+ cells best matched cell-free DNA CDR3 sequences and were most clonal. The study could not tell melanoma-specific clones from general immune activation.

Generated by immunoSEQ multiplex PCR, the TCRdb table keeps only in-frame clones and is missing some. The table shows over 10,000 clones, with approximately 90% occurring only once. CDR3 length: 16 residues. CDR1 SGHAT and CDR2 FQNNGV come from the germline V gene. The sequencing used effector memory CD8+ T cells from blood, collected from a patient treated with checkpoint blockade. This clonotype was obtained from a human donor with melanoma. The chain combines TRBV11-2 with TRBJ2-5; 10 bases are a match to TRBD2. The J call is doubtful: the DNA matches TRBJ2-7 better. CDR3 sequence reads: CASSQGASGSSYEQYF. As DNA, the CDR3 is TGTGCCAGCAGCCAGGGGGCTAGCGGGAGTTCCTACGAGCAGTACTTC.